A single sample is the source of the 8 T cell receptor beta chains below, sequenced in a study of early T cells in non-severe SARS-CoV-2 infection. One entry per CDR3 protein, called by TCRdb with MiXCR from the 5' RACE reads. Found here are 70,000 or so distinct CDR3 sequences, around 15% of them singletons; the top ten hold about 14%. The specimen sequenced was whole blood. The receptors here all came from an adult who was a healthcare worker with PCR-confirmed SARS-CoV-2 infection or an uninfected control (not recorded which).

V gene TRBV7-2 combines with J gene TRBJ2-2; possible D gene TRBD2, 5 bases. Trimming pared 0 bases from V and 5 bases from J, leaving 10 bases between. The CDR3 has 15 residues. Germline-derived CDR1 and CDR2 are SGHTA and FQGNSA. CDR3 DNA sequence: TGTGCCAGCAGCTTAGCGATGGGGAGTACCGGGGAGCTGTTTTTT. It translates to CASSLAMGSTGELFF.

This chain connects TRBV20-1 to TRBJ2-7; no clear D. CDR3 length equals 15 residues. CDR1 DFQATT and CDR2 SNEGSKA come from the germline V gene (reference sequence). Trimming removed 0 bases from V and 4 bases from J, with 16 bases in between. CDR3 DNA sequence: TGCAGTGCTAGAGATTGGGCCCAGCCAGGATACGAGCAGTACTTC. As protein: CSARDWAQPGYEQYF.

The chain combines TRBV7-2 with TRBJ2-3, with 12 nucleotides matching TRBD2. Germline loops: CDR1 SGHTA, CDR2 FQGNSA. J gave up 2 bases and V 5 bases, and 5 bases lay outside the gene matches. This CDR3 has 16 amino acids. CDR3 sequence reads: CASSIGLAGFTDTQYF. The CDR3 region has the DNA TGTGCCAGCAGCATTGGACTAGCGGGGTTCACAGATACGCAGTATTTT.

This rearrangement joins TRBV6-5 to TRBJ2-2; D remains unclear. The CDR3 runs 14 residues. V lost 5 bases to trimming and J lost 1 base, with 8 bases between them. Germline CDR1 reads MNHEY; CDR2 reads SVGAGI. In DNA, the CDR3 is TGTGCCAGCAGTCCCGTAGGGAACACCGGGGAGCTGTTTTTT. Amino acids: CASSPVGNTGELFF.

Ten or more counts support this clonotype. V and J are TRBV6-4 and TRBJ1-2; D unclear. Looked up from germline, CDR1 is MRHNA and CDR2 is SNTAGT. The CDR3 totals 13 residues. Between the trimmed V and J ends, which lost 5 bases and 8 bases, there was a span of 15 bases. CDR3 in amino acids: CASSKDGFGGYTF. DNA for the CDR3: TGTGCCAGCAGTAAGGACGGGTTCGGGGGCTACACCTTC.

This clonotype has a count of ten or more. This chain uses TRBV11-2 with TRBJ1-3, with unresolved D. Per germline, CDR1 SGHAT and CDR2 FQNNGV. Trimming shortened V by 2 bases and J by 1 base, and 3 bases separated the two germline ends. The length of the CDR3 is 13 residues. CDR3 sequence (DNA): TGTGCCAGCAGCTTAATATCTGGAAACACCATATATTTT. Translated, it gives CASSLISGNTIYF.

This clonotype was found many times. The rearrangement joins TRBV5-1 to TRBJ2-7; no firm D call. V was trimmed by 0 bases and J by 2 bases, leaving 12 bases between them. The CDR3 contains 15 residues. Germline V gene data show CDR1 as SGHRS and CDR2 as YFSETQ. CDR3 DNA: TGCGCCAGCAGCTTGGTCTTAAGCAATGCCTACGAGCAGTACTTC. Translating it yields CASSLVLSNAYEQYF.

This clonotype has a handful of counts. The V and J genes are TRBV6-1 and TRBJ1-1; D uncertain. The CDR3 consists of 13 residues. V lost 4 bases and J lost 3, with 9 bases in between. Germline lookup yields CDR1 MNHNS and CDR2 SASEGT. The CDR3 reads CASSGQVDTEAFF. The CDR3 region has the DNA TGTGCCAGCAGTGGACAAGTCGACACTGAAGCTTTCTTT.